These 28 T cell receptor beta chains originate from one sample sequenced in a study of T cells in Graves' hyperthyroidism and ophthalmopathy. The investigators amplified TCR beta CDR3 regions from RNA transcripts. TCR CDR3 underwent first-round RT-PCR with the HTBI primer set. TCRdb ran MiXCR on the multiplex PCR reads and lists one entry per CDR3 protein. The table lists roughly 750,000 distinct CDR3 sequences, about a sixth of them singletons. Specimen: blood. The origin of the receptors is a man aged 18 to 30 with Graves' hyperthyroidism.

This clonotype has more than one count but fewer than ten. CDR3: CASRRGAGGPETQYF. The CDR3 bases are TGTGCCAGCAGGAGAGGGGCGGGAGGGCCGGAGACCCAGTACTTC. This chain connects TRBV11-3 to TRBJ2-5; 9 positions match TRBD2. V was pared by 6 bases and J by 5 bases, with 10 bases of the junction left unmatched. The CDR3 contains 15 residues. Looked up from germline, CDR1 is SGHNT and CDR2 is YENEEA.

The chain carries TRBV30 and TRBJ2-7; 10 bases line up with TRBD2. Looked up from germline, CDR1 is GTSNPN and CDR2 is SVGIG (reference sequence). This CDR3 has 17 amino acids. With V trimmed by 3 bases and J by 1 base, 12 bases remained unmatched. CDR3 nucleotides: TGTGCCTGGAGCCTAGACGGACTAGCGGCCGTTTCCTACGAGCAGTACTTC. Translating it yields CAWSLDGLAAVSYEQYF.

This clonotype was detected ten times or more. The V call is TRBV28, the J call TRBJ2-7, with D perhaps TRBD1 (6 bases). CDR3 size: 14 residues. Germline V gene data show CDR1 as MDHEN and CDR2 as SYDVKM. The V end was cut by 1 base, the J end by 2 bases, with 9 bases between. CDR3 region: CASSLSGTTYEQYF. The CDR3 coding sequence is TGTGCCAGCAGTTTATCCGGGACAACCTACGAGCAGTACTTC.

There are many counts of this clonotype. The V call is TRBV28, the J call TRBJ2-1, with a weak D call TRBD2 (6 bases). Germline-derived CDR1 and CDR2 are MDHEN and SYDVKM. This CDR3 spans 15 amino acids. Trimming cost V 6 bases and J 6 bases, with 18 bases left between them. CDR3 DNA: TGTGCCAGCAGCCAAGGGCTCCGGCGGGGCAATGAGCAGTTCTTC. Protein product: CASSQGLRRGNEQFF.

Ten or more counts support this clonotype. The chain recombines TRBV12-3 or TRBV12-4 with TRBJ2-1, with 13 bases matching TRBD2. The V and J ends lost 5 bases and 12 bases, in that order; junction bases with no gene match: 7. The CDR3 loop spans 14 amino acids. The CDR3 spells CASSGLAGASMQFF. The CDR3 nucleotides read TGTGCCAGCAGTGGACTAGCGGGGGCTAGCATGCAGTTCTTC.

This sequence joins TRBV6-5 and TRBJ1-1; D is perhaps TRBD1 (6 bases). Trimming pared 2 bases from V and 3 bases from J, leaving 16 bases between. CDR1 is MNHEY and CDR2 is SVGAGI in the germline V gene. The CDR3 consists of 16 residues. CDR3 coding DNA: TGTGCCAGCAGTTACACCGGACAGTTAAGTGACACTGAAGCTTTCTTT. Encoded protein: CASSYTGQLSDTEAFF.

This clonotype showed up just a few times. The V call is TRBV15, the J call TRBJ2-5; 7 nucleotides agree with TRBD2. The junction had 17 bases not matched to a gene; V was cut back by 2 bases and J by 5 bases. Germline V CDR1 and CDR2: LNHNV, YYDKDF (reference sequence). The CDR3 runs 18 residues. The CDR3, as DNA: TGTGCCACCAGCAGATGGCCCCTGACTAGCAGCCACCGGGAGACCCAGTACTTC. Amino acids: CATSRWPLTSSHRETQYF.

This clonotype was seen at least ten times. The rearrangement joins TRBV3-1 to TRBJ1-1; no reliable D call. Germline values: CDR1 LGHDT, CDR2 YNNKEL (reference sequence). With 0 bases removed from V and 8 bases from J, the gap between germline ends came to 13 bases. The CDR3 runs to 14 residues. CDR3 DNA sequence: TGTGCCAGCAGCCAAGATGGCCAGGCACGGGAAGCTTTCTTT. Protein: CASSQDGQAREAFF.

This clonotype was found a few times. The rearrangement links TRBV5-1 to TRBJ2-1; D perhaps matches TRBD1 (5 bases). The CDR3 covers 13 residues. V lost 4 bases to trimming and J lost 8 bases, with 13 bases between them. Germline CDR1 reads SGHRS; CDR2 reads YFSETQ. CDR3: CASSRPLRDEQFF. The DNA for the CDR3 is TGCGCCAGCAGCCGTCCCCTCAGGGATGAGCAGTTCTTC. The full variable domain, rest sourced from reference TRBV5-1 and TRBJ2-1, is KAGVTQTPRYLIKTRGQQVTLSCSPISGHRSVSWYQQTPGQGLQFLFEYFSETQRNKGNFPGRFSGRQFSNSRSEMNVSTLELGDSALYLCASSRPLRDEQFFGPGTRLTVL.

This clonotype came up a few times. This rearrangement joins TRBV3-1 to TRBJ1-3; D remains unclear. The V end was cut by 0 bases, the J end by 0 bases, with 6 bases between. The CDR3 runs to 15 residues. The germline gives CDR1 LGHDT, CDR2 YNNKEL (reference sequence). The CDR3 loop reads CASSQDPDSGNTIYF. The CDR3 region has the DNA TGTGCCAGCAGCCAAGATCCCGACTCTGGAAACACCATATATTTT.

This clonotype was found many times. The rearrangement joins TRBV7-8 to TRBJ2-3, with 7 bases aligning to TRBD2. Germline lookup yields CDR1 SGHVS and CDR2 FQNEAQ. This CDR3 region has 16 residues. Trimming cost V 3 bases and J 5 bases; bases outside gene matches: 11. The CDR3 coding sequence is TGTGCCAGCAGCTTTAGTGCCATGGCGGGAGTAGATACGCAGTATTTT. It specifies CASSFSAMAGVDTQYF. The entire variable domain, with the rest obtained from reference TRBV7-8 and TRBJ2-3, is as follows: GAGVSQSPRYKVAKRGQDVALRCDPISGHVSLFWYQQALGQGPEFLTYFQNEAQLDKSGLPSDRFFAERPEGSVSTLKIQRTQQEDSAVYLCASSFSAMAGVDTQYFGPGTRLTVL.

This clonotype was seen only a few times. The V call is TRBV6-1, the J call TRBJ2-5, with D perhaps matching TRBD1 (6 bases). V lost 4 bases and J 2 bases, leaving 11 bases between the germline ends. The CDR3 spans 14 residues. Germline V CDR1 and CDR2: MNHNS, SASEGT. The CDR3 loop reads CASSAGQIQETQYF. Here the CDR3 DNA reads TGTGCCAGCAGTGCCGGACAGATTCAAGAGACCCAGTACTTC.

This clonotype has only a few counts. The chain couples TRBV7-2 to TRBJ2-3; 8 bases agree with TRBD2. Trimming at V came to 8 bases and at J to 6 bases, leaving 10 bases not matched to a gene. In germline, CDR1 is SGHTA, CDR2 FQGNSA. CDR3 length: 14 residues. The CDR3 loop reads CASRRYGRADTQYF. The CDR3 DNA reads TGTGCCAGCCGGAGGTACGGGAGGGCCGATACGCAGTATTTT.

This clonotype occurred many times. The genes are TRBV13 and TRBJ1-1; maybe TRBD1 (6 bases). Trimming took off 2 bases at V and 3 bases at J, with 13 bases between the two ends. Per germline, CDR1 PRHDT and CDR2 FYEKMQ (reference sequence). This CDR3 has 15 residues. CDR3 sequence reads: CASSLWAGEDTEAFF. Here the CDR3 DNA reads TGTGCCAGCAGCTTATGGGCAGGGGAGGACACTGAAGCTTTCTTT.

J is TRBJ1-2 and V is TRBV5-1; TRBD1 agrees at 8 bases. Germline CDR1 SGHRS, CDR2 YFSETQ. The CDR3 consists of 14 residues. V lost 4 bases to trimming and J lost 7 bases; unmatched junction nucleotides: 9. As DNA, the CDR3 is TGCGCCAGCAGCCCCCCTGGACAGGGAGGTGGCTACACCTTC. This translates into CASSPPGQGGGYTF.

This clonotype showed up many times. The J gene is TRBJ2-5, the V gene TRBV30; D could derive from TRBD1 or TRBD2 (6 bases each). The CDR3 loop spans 13 amino acids. The germline gives CDR1 GTSNPN, CDR2 SVGIG (reference sequence). Between the trimmed V and J ends, which lost 4 bases and 6 bases, there was a span of 15 bases. This CDR3 reads CAWTTGALKTQYF. The CDR3 DNA is TGTGCCTGGACCACGGGGGCATTGAAGACCCAGTACTTC.

This clonotype was detected many times. The chain is built from TRBV10-3 and TRBJ2-7; a weak D match, TRBD2 (6 bases). V was pared by 0 bases and J by 3 bases, with 15 bases between. Germline lookup yields CDR1 ENHRY and CDR2 SYGVKD. CDR3 length equals 16 residues. The DNA for the CDR3 is TGTGCCATCAGTGAGTCGAGGGCGGGAAGGTTCTACGAGCAGTACTTC. It is translated as CAISESRAGRFYEQYF.

Only a few counts were recorded for this clonotype. The chain recombines TRBV19 with TRBJ2-7, with TRBD1 matching over 10 bases. CDR1 is LNHDA, CDR2 SQIVND, per germline (reference sequence). Trimming removed 4 bases from V and 5 bases from J; junction bases left unmatched: 11. The CDR3 totals 16 residues. CDR3 loop: CASSTLPGQGVHEQYF. CDR3 DNA: TGTGCCAGTAGTACCCTCCCCGGACAGGGGGTCCACGAGCAGTACTTC.

At least ten counts were recorded for this clonotype. This chain joins TRBV12-3 or TRBV12-4 and TRBJ1-1; D is perhaps TRBD1 (5 bases). CDR3 size: 15 residues. V was pared by 2 bases and J by 8 bases, with 18 bases between. The CDR3 DNA follows: TGTGCCAGCAGTTTATCGGGCAGGGATTTGTTCGAAGCTTTCTTT. Translated, it gives CASSLSGRDLFEAFF.

The rearrangement uses TRBV9 and TRBJ2-7; TRBD1 is a possible D gene (5 bases). The CDR3 totals 15 residues. CDR1 and CDR2 from the germline V gene are SGDLS and YYNGEE. Trimming pared 3 bases from V and 2 bases from J, leaving 15 bases between. CDR3 residues: CASSGGWGGAYEQYF. CDR3 DNA: TGTGCCAGCAGCGGCGGTTGGGGCGGAGCCTACGAGCAGTACTTC.

This clonotype was counted ten times or more. V is TRBV27 and J is TRBJ2-1; 13 bases are shared with TRBD2. V shed 4 bases, J shed 8 bases, and the junction held 8 bases outside the gene matches. This CDR3 region has 16 residues. Germline CDR1 is MNHEY and CDR2 is SMNVEV (reference sequence). The CDR3 DNA reads as TGTGCCAGCAGTTCGCGGACTAGCGGGAGAAAGGATGAGCAGTTCTTC. Translating it yields CASSSRTSGRKDEQFF.

Ten or more counts support this clonotype. This sequence joins TRBV19 and TRBJ2-7; the match to TRBD1 covers 10 bases. The V gene's germline CDR1 is LNHDA and CDR2 SQIVND (reference sequence). The V and J ends lost 3 bases and 2 bases, in that order; junction bases with no gene match: 1. This CDR3 is built from 14 residues. In DNA form, the CDR3 reads TGTGCCAGTAGTATGGGGACAGGGGCCTACGAGCAGTACTTC. Translation gives CASSMGTGAYEQYF.

This clonotype was seen only a few times. The V gene is TRBV27, the J gene TRBJ2-5, with 8 bases fitting TRBD1. The CDR3 extends over 14 amino acids. V was pared by 5 bases and J by 6 bases, with 8 bases of the junction left unmatched. From germline, CDR1 is MNHEY and CDR2 SMNVEV (reference sequence). Here the CDR3 reads CASSPTGGRQTQYF. CDR3 DNA: TGTGCCAGCAGTCCCACAGGGGGGCGACAGACCCAGTACTTC.

The genes are TRBV29-1 and TRBJ1-2; D is ambiguous. V lost 5 bases and J 9 bases, leaving 10 bases between the germline ends. The CDR3 has 10 residues. CDR1 and CDR2 from the germline V gene are SQVTM and ANQGSEA. Here the CDR3 DNA reads TGCAGCGTTTCTAGGCCAAGCTACACCTTC. Translated: CSVSRPSYTF.

The rearrangement links TRBV27 to TRBJ2-5, with D hard to call. The V and J ends lost 6 bases and 0 bases respectively, with 11 bases between them. The CDR3 is 14 residues long. The germline V gene has CDR1 MNHEY and CDR2 SMNVEV (reference sequence). The chain's CDR3 is CASRRSPYQETQYF. DNA of the CDR3: TGTGCCAGCAGGCGCTCTCCGTACCAAGAGACCCAGTACTTC.

The V and J genes are TRBV7-9 and TRBJ2-2; a weak D match, TRBD1 (6 bases). Germline CDR1 is SEHNR and CDR2 is FQNEAQ (reference sequence). V was trimmed by 4 bases and J by 6 bases, leaving 18 bases between them. The CDR3 totals 16 residues. The CDR3 reads CASSWTVGTNPGELFF. CDR3 nucleotide sequence: TGTGCCAGCAGCTGGACGGTAGGGACAAACCCCGGGGAGCTGTTTTTT.

Only a few counts were recorded for this clonotype. The chain employs TRBV25-1 and TRBJ1-1; TRBD1 is a possible D gene (6 bases). Germline V gene sequence: CDR1 MGHDK, CDR2 SYGVNS. The V gene lost 6 bases and the J gene lost 5 bases, with 13 bases spanning the gap. This CDR3 spans 13 amino acids. Here the CDR3 DNA reads TGTGCCAGCAGCACAGGGCGGAGGACTGAAGCTTTCTTT. Translating it yields CASSTGRRTEAFF.

Only a few counts were recorded for this clonotype. The rearrangement links TRBV24-1 to TRBJ2-6, with D maybe TRBD1 (5 bases). The CDR3 has 16 amino acids. Looked up from germline, CDR1 is KGHDR and CDR2 is SFDVKD. Trimming shortened V by 4 bases and J by 0 bases, and 9 bases separated the two germline ends. CDR3: CATSESQVSGANVLTF. The CDR3 coding sequence is TGTGCCACCAGTGAATCACAGGTCTCTGGGGCCAACGTCCTGACTTTC.